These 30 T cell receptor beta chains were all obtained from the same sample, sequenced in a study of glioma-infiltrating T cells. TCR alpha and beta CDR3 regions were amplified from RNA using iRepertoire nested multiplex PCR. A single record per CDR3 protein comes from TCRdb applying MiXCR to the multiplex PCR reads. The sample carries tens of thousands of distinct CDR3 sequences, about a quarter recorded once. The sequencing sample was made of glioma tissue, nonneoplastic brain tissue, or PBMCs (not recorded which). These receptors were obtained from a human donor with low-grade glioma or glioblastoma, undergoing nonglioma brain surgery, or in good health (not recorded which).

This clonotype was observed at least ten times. As DNA, the CDR3 is TGCAGTGCTAGAGGCCCAGCGGGTACCTACGAGCAGTACTTC. Protein: CSARGPAGTYEQYF. The chain combines TRBV20-1 with TRBJ2-7, with D tentatively TRBD2 (6 bases). The CDR3 is 14 residues long. The V end lost 1 base, the J end lost 2 bases, and 12 bases lay between the germline ends. CDR1 DFQATT and CDR2 SNEGSKA come from the germline V gene (reference sequence).

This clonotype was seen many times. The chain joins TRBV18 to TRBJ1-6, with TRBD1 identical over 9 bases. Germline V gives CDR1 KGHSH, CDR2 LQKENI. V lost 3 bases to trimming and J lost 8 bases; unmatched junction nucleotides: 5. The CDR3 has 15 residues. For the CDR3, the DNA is TGTGCCAGCTCACCCTACAGGGGGCTGGATTCACCCCTCCACTTT. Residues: CASSPYRGLDSPLHF.

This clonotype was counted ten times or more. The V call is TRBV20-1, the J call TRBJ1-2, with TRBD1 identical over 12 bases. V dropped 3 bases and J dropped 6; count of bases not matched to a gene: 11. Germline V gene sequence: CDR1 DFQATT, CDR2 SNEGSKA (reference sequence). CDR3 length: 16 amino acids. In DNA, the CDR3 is TGCAGTGCTAGTCTTACTCCGGGACAGGGGGCGCATGGCTACACCTTC. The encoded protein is CSASLTPGQGAHGYTF.

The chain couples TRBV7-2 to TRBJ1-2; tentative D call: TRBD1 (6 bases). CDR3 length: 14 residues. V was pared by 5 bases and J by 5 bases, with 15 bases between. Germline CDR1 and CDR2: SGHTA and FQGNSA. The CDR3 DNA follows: TGTGCCAGCAGCCCGCAGAACACAGGGTATGGCTACACCTTC. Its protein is CASSPQNTGYGYTF.

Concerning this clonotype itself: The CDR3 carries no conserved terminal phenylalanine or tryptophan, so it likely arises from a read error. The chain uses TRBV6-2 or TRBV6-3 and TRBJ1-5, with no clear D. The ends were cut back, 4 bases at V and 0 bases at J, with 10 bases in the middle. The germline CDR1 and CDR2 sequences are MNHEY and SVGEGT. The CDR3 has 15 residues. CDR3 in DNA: TGTGCCAGCAGTTCGGACGGCTATAGCAATCAGCCCCAGCATTCC. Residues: CASSSDGYSNQPQHS.

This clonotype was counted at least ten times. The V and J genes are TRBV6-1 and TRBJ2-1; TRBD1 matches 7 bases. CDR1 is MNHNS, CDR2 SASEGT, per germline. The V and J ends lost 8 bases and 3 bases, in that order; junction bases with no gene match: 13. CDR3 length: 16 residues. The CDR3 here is CASRYHRGPLYNEQFF. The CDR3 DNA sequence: TGTGCCAGCCGCTATCACAGGGGCCCCCTCTACAATGAGCAGTTCTTC.

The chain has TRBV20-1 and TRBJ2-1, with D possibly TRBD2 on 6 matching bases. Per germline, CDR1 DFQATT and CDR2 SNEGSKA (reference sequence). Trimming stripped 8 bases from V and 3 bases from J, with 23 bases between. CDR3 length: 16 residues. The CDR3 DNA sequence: TGCAGTACTGGAGACGCGACAGTAGCGGTCTACAATGAGCAGTTCTTC. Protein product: CSTGDATVAVYNEQFF.

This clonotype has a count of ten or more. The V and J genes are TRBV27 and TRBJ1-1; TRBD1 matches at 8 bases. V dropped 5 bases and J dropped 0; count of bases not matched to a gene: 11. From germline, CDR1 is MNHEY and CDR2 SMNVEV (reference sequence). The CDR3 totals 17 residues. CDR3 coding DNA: TGTGCCAGCAGTCCAGGGACAGGAAGCGGGATGAACACTGAAGCTTTCTTT. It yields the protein CASSPGTGSGMNTEAFF.

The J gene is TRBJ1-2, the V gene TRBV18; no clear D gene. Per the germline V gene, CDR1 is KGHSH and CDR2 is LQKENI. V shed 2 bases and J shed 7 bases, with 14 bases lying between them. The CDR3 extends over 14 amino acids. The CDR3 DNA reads TGTGCCAGCTCACCAAAGAGGGATTCATCTGGCTACACCTTC. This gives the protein CASSPKRDSSGYTF.

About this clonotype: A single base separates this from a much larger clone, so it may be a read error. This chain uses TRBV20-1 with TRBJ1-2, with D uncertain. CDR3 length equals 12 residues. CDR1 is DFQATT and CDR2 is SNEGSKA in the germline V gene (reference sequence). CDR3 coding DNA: TGCAGCGTTGTTTTTTTGGGGTATGGCTACACCTTC. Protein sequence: CSVVFLGYGYTF.

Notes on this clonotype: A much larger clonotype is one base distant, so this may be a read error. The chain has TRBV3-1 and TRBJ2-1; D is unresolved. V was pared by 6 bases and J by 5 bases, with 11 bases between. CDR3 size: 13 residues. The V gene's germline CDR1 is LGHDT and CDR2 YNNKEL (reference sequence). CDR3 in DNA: TGTGCCAGCAGGGACCAATCCCACAATGAGCAGTTCTTC. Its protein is CASRDQSHNEQFF.

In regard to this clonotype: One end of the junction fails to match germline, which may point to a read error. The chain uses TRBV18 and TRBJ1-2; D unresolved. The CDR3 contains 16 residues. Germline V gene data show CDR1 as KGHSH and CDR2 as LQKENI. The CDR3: CASSPPERRSNYGYTF. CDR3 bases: TGTGCCAGCTCACCACCGGAACGGAGGAGTAACTATGGATACACCTTC. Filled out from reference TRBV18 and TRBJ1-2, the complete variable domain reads NAGVMQNPRHLVRRRGQEARLRCSPMKGHSHVYWYRQLPEEGLKFMVYLQKENIIDESGMPKERFSAEFPKEGPSILRIQQVVRGDSAAYFCASSPPERRSNYGYTFGSGTRLTVV.

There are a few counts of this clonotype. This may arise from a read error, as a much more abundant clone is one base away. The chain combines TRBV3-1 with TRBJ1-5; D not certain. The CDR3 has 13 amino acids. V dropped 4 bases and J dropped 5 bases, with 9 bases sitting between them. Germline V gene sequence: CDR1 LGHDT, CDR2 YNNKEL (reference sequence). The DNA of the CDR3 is TGTGCCAGCAGCCGAGGGTGGGATCAGCCCCAGCATTTT. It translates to CASSRGWDQPQHF.

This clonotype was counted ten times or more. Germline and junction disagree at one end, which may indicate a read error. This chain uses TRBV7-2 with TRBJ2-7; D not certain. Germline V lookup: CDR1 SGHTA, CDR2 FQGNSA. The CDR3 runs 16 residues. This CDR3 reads CASSLVATVSSYKQYF. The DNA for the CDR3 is TGTGCCAGCAGCTTAGTGGCTACAGTGAGCTCCTACAAGCAGTACTTC. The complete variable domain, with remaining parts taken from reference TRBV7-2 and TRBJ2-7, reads GAGVSQSPSNKVTEKGKDVELRCDPISGHTALYWYRQSLGQGLEFLIYFQGNSAPDKSGLPSDRFSAERTGGSVSTLTIQRTQQEDSAVYLCASSLVATVSSYKQYFGPGTRLTVT.

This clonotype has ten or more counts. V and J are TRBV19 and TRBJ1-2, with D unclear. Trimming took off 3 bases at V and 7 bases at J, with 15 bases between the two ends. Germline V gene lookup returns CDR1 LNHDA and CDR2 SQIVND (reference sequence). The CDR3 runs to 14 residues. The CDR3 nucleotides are TGTGCCAGTAGTATCCAGGCCCAGACTCCTGGCTACACCTTC. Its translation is CASSIQAQTPGYTF.

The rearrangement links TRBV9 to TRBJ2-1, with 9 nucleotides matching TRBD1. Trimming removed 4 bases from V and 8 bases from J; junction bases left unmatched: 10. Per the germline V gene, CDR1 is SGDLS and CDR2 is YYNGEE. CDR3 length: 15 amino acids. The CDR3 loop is CASSPGGTGSDEQFF. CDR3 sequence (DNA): TGTGCCAGCAGCCCAGGGGGGACAGGGAGTGATGAGCAGTTCTTC.

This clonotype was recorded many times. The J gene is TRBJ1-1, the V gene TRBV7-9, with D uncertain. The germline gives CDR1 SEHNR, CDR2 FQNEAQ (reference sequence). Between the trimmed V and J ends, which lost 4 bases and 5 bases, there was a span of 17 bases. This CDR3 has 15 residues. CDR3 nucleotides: TGTGCCAGCAGCTCCCAGACAACCGGGGTGACTGAAGCTTTCTTT. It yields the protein CASSSQTTGVTEAFF. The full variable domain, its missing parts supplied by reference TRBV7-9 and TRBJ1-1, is DTGVSQNPRHKITKRGQNVTFRCDPISEHNRLYWYRQTLGQGPEFLTYFQNEAQLEKSRLLSDRFSAERPKGSFSTLEIQRTEQGDSAMYLCASSSQTTGVTEAFFGQGTRLTVV.

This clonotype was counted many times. CDR3 protein: CSARPQSTDTQYF. CDR3 in DNA: TGCAGTGCTAGACCACAGAGCACAGATACGCAGTATTTT. This sequence joins TRBV20-1 and TRBJ2-3; D is uncertain. This CDR3 is 13 amino acids long. Germline CDR1 DFQATT, CDR2 SNEGSKA (reference sequence). Trimming stripped 2 bases from V and 0 bases from J, with 6 bases between.

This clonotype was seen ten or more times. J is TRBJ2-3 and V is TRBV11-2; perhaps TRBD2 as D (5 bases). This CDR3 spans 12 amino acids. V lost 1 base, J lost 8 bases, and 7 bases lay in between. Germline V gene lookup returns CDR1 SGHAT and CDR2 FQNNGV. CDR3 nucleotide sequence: TGTGCCAGCAGCTTAGTGACTACTACGCAGTATTTT. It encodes CASSLVTTTQYF.

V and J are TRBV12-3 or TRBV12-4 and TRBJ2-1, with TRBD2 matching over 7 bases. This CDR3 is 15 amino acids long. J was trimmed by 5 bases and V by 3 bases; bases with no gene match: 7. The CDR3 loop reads CASSFQRGGNNEQFF. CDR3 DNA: TGTGCCAGCAGTTTTCAGCGGGGAGGCAACAATGAGCAGTTCTTC.

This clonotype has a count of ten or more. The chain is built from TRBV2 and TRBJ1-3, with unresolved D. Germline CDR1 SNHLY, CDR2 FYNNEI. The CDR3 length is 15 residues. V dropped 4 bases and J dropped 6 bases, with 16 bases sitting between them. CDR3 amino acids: CASSGRELTPNTIYF. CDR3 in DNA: TGTGCCAGCAGTGGAAGGGAACTGACCCCAAACACCATATATTTT. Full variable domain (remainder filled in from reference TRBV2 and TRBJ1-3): EPEVTQTPSHQVTQMGQEVILRCVPISNHLYFYWYRQILGQKVEFLVSFYNNEISEKSEIFDDQFSVERPDGSNFTLKIRSTKLEDSAMYFCASSGRELTPNTIYFGEGSWLTVV.

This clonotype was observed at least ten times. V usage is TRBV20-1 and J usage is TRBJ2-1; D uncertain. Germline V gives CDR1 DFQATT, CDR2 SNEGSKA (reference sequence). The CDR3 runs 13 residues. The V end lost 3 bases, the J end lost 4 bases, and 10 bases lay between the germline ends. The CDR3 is CSASPAGYNEQFF. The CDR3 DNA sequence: TGCAGTGCTAGTCCCGCAGGATACAATGAGCAGTTCTTC.

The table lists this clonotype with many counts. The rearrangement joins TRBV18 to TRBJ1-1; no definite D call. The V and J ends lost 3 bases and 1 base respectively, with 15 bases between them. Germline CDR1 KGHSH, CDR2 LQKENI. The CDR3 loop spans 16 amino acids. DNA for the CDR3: TGTGCCAGCTCACCCGATCGGGCAACCAAGAACACTGAAGCTTTCTTT. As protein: CASSPDRATKNTEAFF.

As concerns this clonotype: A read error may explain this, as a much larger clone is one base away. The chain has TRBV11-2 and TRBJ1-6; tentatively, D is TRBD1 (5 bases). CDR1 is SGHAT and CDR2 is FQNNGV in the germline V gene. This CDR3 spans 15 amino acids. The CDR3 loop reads CASSPSDTNNLPLHF. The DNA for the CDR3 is TGTGCCAGCAGCCCCTCGGACACAAACAATTTACCCCTCCACTTT.

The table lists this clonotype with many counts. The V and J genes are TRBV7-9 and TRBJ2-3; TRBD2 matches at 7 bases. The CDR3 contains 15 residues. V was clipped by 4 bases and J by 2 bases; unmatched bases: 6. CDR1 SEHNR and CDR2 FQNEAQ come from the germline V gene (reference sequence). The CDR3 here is CASSWMAGDTDTQYF. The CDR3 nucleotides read TGTGCCAGCAGCTGGATGGCGGGGGACACAGATACGCAGTATTTT.

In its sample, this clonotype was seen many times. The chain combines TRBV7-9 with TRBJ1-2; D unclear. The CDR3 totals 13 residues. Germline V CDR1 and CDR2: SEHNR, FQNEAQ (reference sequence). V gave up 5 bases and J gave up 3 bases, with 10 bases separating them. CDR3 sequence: CASSPRLDYGYTF. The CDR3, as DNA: TGTGCCAGCAGCCCACGGCTTGACTATGGCTACACCTTC.

This CDR3 reads CASSIGQGTDTQYF. CDR3 sequence (DNA): TGTGCCAGTAGTATAGGTCAGGGCACAGATACGCAGTATTTT. This chain links TRBV19 with TRBJ2-3; D gene ambiguous. Looked up from germline, CDR1 is LNHDA and CDR2 is SQIVND (reference sequence). This CDR3 region has 14 residues. V lost 1 base, J lost 1 base, and 6 bases lay in between.

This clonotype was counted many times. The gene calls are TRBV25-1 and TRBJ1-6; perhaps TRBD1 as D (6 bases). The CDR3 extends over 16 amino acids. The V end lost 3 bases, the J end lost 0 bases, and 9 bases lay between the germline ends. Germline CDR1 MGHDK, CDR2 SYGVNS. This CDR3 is CASSERGGSYNSPLHF. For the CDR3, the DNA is TGTGCCAGCAGTGAGAGGGGGGGCTCCTATAATTCACCCCTCCACTTT. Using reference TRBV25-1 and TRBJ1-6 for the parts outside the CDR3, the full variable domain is EADIYQTPRYLVIGTGKKITLECSQTMGHDKMYWYQQDPGMELHLIHYSYGVNSTEKGDLSSESTVSRIRTEHFPLTLESARPSHTSQYLCASSERGGSYNSPLHFGNGTRLTVT.

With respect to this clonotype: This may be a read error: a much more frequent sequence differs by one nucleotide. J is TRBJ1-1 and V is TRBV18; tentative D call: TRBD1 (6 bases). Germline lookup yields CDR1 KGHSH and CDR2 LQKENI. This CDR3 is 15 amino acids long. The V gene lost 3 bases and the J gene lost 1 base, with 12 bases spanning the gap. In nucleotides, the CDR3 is TGTGCCAGCTCACCTAATCAGGGGCCGAACACTGAAGCTTTCTTT. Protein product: CASSPNQGPNTEAFF. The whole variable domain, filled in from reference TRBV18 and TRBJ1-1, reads NAGVMQNPRHLVRRRGQEARLRCSPMKGHSHVYWYRQLPEEGLKFMVYLQKENIIDESGMPKERFSAEFPKEGPSILRIQQVVRGDSAAYFCASSPNQGPNTEAFFGQGTRLTVV.

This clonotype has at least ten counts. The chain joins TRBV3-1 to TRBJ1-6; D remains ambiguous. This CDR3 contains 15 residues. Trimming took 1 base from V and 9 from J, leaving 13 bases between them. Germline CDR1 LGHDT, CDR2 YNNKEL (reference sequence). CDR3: CASSQGAAERSPLHF. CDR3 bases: TGTGCCAGCAGCCAAGGGGCAGCAGAACGTTCACCCCTCCACTTT.